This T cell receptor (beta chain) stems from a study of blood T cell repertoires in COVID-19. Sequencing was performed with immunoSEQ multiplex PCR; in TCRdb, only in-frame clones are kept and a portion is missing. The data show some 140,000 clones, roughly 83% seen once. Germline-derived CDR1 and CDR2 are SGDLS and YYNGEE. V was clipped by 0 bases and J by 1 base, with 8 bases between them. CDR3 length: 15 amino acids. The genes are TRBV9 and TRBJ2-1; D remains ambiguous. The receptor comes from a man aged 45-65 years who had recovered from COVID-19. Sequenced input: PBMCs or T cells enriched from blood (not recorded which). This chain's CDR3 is CASSVDGVSYNEQFF. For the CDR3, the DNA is TGTGCCAGCAGCGTAGACGGAGTGTCCTACAATGAGCAGTTCTTC.